The sample holds one count of the clone carrying this TCR beta chain. The source of the sample is a study of blood T cell repertoires in COVID-19. The V gene end was trimmed by 3 bases and the J gene end by 4 bases; junction bases not matched to a gene: 5. This CDR3 comprises 15 residues. The germline V gene encodes CDR1 SNHLY and CDR2 FYNNEI. Here immunoSEQ multiplex PCR was the method, and the copy in TCRdb shows in-frame clones only, minus some. The sample gives about 290,000 clones, 85% of which show up once; around 4.1% is in the top ten. This rearrangement joins TRBV2 to TRBJ2-5, with TRBD2 matching 10 bases. This clonotype was sampled from a woman between 45 and 65 years old with active or convalescent COVID-19. The sequenced sample was peripheral blood. The CDR3 protein is CASSDERGGGETQYF. As DNA, the CDR3 is TGTGCCAGCAGTGATGAGCGGGGGGGTGGAGAGACCCAGTACTTC.